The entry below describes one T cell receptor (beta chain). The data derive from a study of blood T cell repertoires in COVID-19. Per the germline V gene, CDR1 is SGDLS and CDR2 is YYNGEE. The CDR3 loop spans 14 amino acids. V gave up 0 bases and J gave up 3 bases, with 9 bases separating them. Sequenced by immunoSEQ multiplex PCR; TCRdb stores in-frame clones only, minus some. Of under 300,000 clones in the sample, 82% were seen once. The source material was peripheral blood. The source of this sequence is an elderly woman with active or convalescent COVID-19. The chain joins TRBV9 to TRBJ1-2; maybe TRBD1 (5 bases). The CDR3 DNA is TGTGCCAGCAGCGTAGGTGGGGGGGACTATGGCTACACCTTC. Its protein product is CASSVGGGDYGYTF.